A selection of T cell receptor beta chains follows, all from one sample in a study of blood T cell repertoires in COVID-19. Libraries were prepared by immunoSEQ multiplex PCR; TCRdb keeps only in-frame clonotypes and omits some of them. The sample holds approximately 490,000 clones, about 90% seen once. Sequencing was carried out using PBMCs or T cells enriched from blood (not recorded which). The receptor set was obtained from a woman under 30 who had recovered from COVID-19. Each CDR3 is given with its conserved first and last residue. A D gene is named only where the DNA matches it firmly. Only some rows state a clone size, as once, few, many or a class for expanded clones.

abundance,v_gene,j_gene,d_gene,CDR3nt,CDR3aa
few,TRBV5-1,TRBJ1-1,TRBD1,TGCGCCAGCAGCCCGGGACAGTCGAACACTGAAGCTTTCTTT,CASSPGQSNTEAFF
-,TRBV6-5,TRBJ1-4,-,TGTGCCAGCAGTTACGGTCACCGGGGGGCTGGTGAAAAACTGTTTTTT,CASSYGHRGAGEKLFF
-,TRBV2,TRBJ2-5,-,TGTGCCAGCAGTTGGAGTGAGACCCAGTACTTC,CASSWSETQYF
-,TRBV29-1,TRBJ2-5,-,TGCAGCGTTGAAGTCTCGGGGTCCCAGTACTTC,CSVEVSGSQYF
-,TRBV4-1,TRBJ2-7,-,TGCGCCAGCAGCCCCCGGGACATCTCCTACGAGCAGTACTTC,CASSPRDISYEQYF
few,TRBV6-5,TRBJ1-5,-,TGTGCCAGCAGGGGCAGGGGCGGACAGCCCCAGCATTTT,CASRGRGGQPQHF
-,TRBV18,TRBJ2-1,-,TGTGCCAGCTCCCGGGGGACGAATGAGCAGTTCTTC,CASSRGTNEQFF
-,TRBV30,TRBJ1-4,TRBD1,TGTGCCTGGACCCCAGGGGGCACGTCCGAAAAACTGTTTTTT,CAWTPGGTSEKLFF
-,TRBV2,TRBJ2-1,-,TGTGCCAGCAGTGATAGTCAGGGTTCTGAGCAGTTCTTC,CASSDSQGSEQFF
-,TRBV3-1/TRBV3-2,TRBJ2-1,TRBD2,TGTGCCAGCTGTGGGACTAGTGACAATGAGCAGTTCTTC,CASCGTSDNEQFF
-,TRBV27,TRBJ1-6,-,TGTGCCAGCAGTCTAGGGGGAAGGGGTTCACCCCTCCACTTT,CASSLGGRGSPLHF
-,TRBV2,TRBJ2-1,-,TGTGCCATTAACGGAGCCTACAATGAGCAGTTCTTC,CAINGAYNEQFF
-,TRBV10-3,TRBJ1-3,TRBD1,TGTGCCATCAGTGAGTTCCGGGACAGGAGAATCTCTGGAAACACCATATATTTT,CAISEFRDRRISGNTIYF
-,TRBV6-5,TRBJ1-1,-,TGTGCCAGCAGCCGTCCTTCCACTGAAGCTTTCTTT,CASSRPSTEAFF
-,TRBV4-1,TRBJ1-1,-,TGCGCCAGCAGCCCCCGACAGTCTGTGTCAGCTTTCTTT,CASSPRQSVSAFF
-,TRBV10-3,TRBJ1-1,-,TGTGCCATCAGTGATCAGGGGCGGGGGGACACTGAAGCTTTCTTT,CAISDQGRGDTEAFF
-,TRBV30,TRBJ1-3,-,TGTGCCTGTGGAGCCCCTGATAGCACCATATATTTT,CACGAPDSTIYF
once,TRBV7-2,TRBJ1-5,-,TGTGCCAGCAGCTTACTGGGTGAGAGGGATCAGCCCCAGCATTTT,CASSLLGERDQPQHF
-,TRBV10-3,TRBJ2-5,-,TGTGCCATCAGTGAGGGAGGGGTCCAAGAGACCCAGTACTTC,CAISEGGVQETQYF
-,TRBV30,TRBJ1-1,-,TGTGCCTGGAGTGCAGGGTGGGACACTGAAGCTTTCTTT,CAWSAGWDTEAFF
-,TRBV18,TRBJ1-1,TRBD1,TGTGCCAGCTCACCTCTCCCGACAGGGTCGAACACTGAAGCTTTCTTT,CASSPLPTGSNTEAFF
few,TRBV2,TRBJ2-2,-,TGTGCCAGCAGTAGGGACACCGGTCGGGAGCTGTTTTTT,CASSRDTGRELFF
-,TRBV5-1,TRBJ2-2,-,TGCGCCAGCAGCTTCTATACAGGGAGAGGAGGGGAGCTGTTTTTT,CASSFYTGRGGELFF
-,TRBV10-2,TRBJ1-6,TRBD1,TGCGCCAGCTCCGGGACAGGGGAATCACCCCTCCACTTT,CASSGTGESPLHF
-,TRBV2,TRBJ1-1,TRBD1,TGTGCCCACGACAGGGGTTACGCTGAAGCTTTCTTT,CAHDRGYAEAFF
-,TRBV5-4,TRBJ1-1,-,TGTGCCACCCGGCGGGATATGAACACTGAAGCTTTCTTT,CATRRDMNTEAFF
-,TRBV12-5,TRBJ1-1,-,TGTGCTAGTGGTTTGGTACGGCGGGGCGCCTGGAACACTGAAGCTTTCTTT,CASGLVRRGAWNTEAFF
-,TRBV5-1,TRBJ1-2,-,TGCGCCAGCACCTCGACAGTAAACTTTAACTATGGCTACACCTTC,CASTSTVNFNYGYTF
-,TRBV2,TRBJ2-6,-,TGTGCCAGCAGTCTATATCAGGGTTTGGCTGGGGCCAACGTCCTGACTTTC,CASSLYQGLAGANVLTF
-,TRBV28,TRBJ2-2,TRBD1,TGTGCCAGCAGTTTATACTATCAAAAAGGGACAGGGGGAAAACACGGGGAGCTGTTTTTT,CASSLYYQKGTGGKHGELFF
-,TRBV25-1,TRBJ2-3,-,TGTGCCAGCAGTGTAAATATAGCGTCTGGTACGCAGTATTTT,CASSVNIASGTQYF
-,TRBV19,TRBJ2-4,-,TGTGCCAGTAGTATCTCGGAGGGAATCGGAAACATTCAGTACTTC,CASSISEGIGNIQYF